The text below deals with one T cell receptor beta chain. Its antigen is still unknown. All DNA from each sorted CD8+ subset was loaded. Assay used: immunoSEQ multiplex PCR; TCRdb lists only in-frame clones, some missing. The table has more than 10,000 clones, 90% to 95% seen once. These data are taken from a study of blood T cell dynamics during melanoma immunotherapy. Specified time point: week 3, after first cycle of checkpoint inhibitor. Patients had no prior systemic cancer treatment, immunosuppressants or other active cancers. Germline CDR1 is SGDLS and CDR2 is YYNGEE. The ends were cut back, 0 bases at V and 10 bases at J, with 11 bases in the middle. The CDR3 is 13 residues long. The study's findings and limits: Immune-effector CD8+ cells best matched cell-free DNA CDR3 sequences and were most clonal. Clones driving repertoire changes may be melanoma-specific or general immune activation.

The V gene is TRBV9, the J gene TRBJ2-1; D is unclear. The receptor was derived from a human donor with melanoma. Specimen: effector memory CD8+ T cells from blood, collected from a patient treated with checkpoint blockade. CDR3 residues: CASSVEPFWEQFF. The CDR3 nucleotides read TGTGCCAGCAGCGTAGAACCCTTTTGGGAGCAGTTCTTC.